These T cell receptor beta chains were read from a single sample in a study of blood T cell repertoires in COVID-19. The table came from immunoSEQ multiplex PCR; TCRdb's copy has only in-frame clones and leaves some out. The table lists about 250,000 clones, approximately 90% of them singletons. The sample was PBMCs or T cells enriched from blood (not recorded which). The receptors were sampled from a young man who had recovered from COVID-19. CDR3s include the opening cysteine and the closing phenylalanine or tryptophan. The D gene is left open where the match is weak. Size values are once, few and many counts, or a class for expanded clones, and some rows have none.

clone_size	v_call	d_call	j_call	cdr3_aa	cdr3_nt
.	TRBV5-6	.	TRBJ1-1	CASSRRMSGASEAFF	TGTGCCAGCAGCCGACGGATGTCAGGGGCCTCTGAAGCTTTCTTT
.	TRBV9	TRBD2	TRBJ2-1	CASSVRWTSAYNEQFF	TGTGCCAGCAGCGTGAGATGGACTAGCGCCTACAATGAGCAGTTCTTC
.	TRBV28	.	TRBJ1-5	CASSFGGARNQPQHF	TGTGCCAGCAGTTTCGGAGGGGCTCGCAATCAGCCCCAGCATTTT
.	TRBV7-9	TRBD2	TRBJ2-5	CASNVGLAGGWETQYF	TGTGCCAGCAACGTCGGACTAGCGGGAGGGTGGGAGACCCAGTACTTC
.	TRBV5-4	TRBD1	TRBJ1-3	CASSLEGTAARSGNTIYF	TGTGCCAGCAGCTTGGAGGGGACAGCTGCCCGCTCTGGAAACACCATATATTTT
once	TRBV27	.	TRBJ2-7	CASKPGIGEQYF	TGTGCCAGCAAACCAGGGATTGGGGAGCAGTACTTC
.	TRBV7-9	.	TRBJ2-3	CASSPRGSTDTQYF	TGTGCCAGCAGCCCTAGGGGAAGCACAGATACGCAGTATTTT
once	TRBV19	.	TRBJ1-1	CASSRQRSTEAFF	TGTGCCAGTAGTCGGCAGCGGAGCACTGAAGCTTTCTTT
.	TRBV29-1	.	TRBJ1-5	CSVEGADQPQHF	TGCAGCGTTGAGGGGGCTGATCAGCCCCAGCATTTT
.	TRBV9	TRBD1	TRBJ2-5	CASSSQGDQETQYF	TGTGCCAGCAGCTCCCAGGGGGACCAAGAGACCCAGTACTTC
.	TRBV15	.	TRBJ1-1	CATSRDSFTEAFF	TGTGCCACCAGCAGGGACAGCTTCACTGAAGCTTTCTTT
once	TRBV24-1	TRBD1	TRBJ2-2	CATSDPPGTGNTGELFF	TGTGCCACCAGTGACCCCCCCGGGACAGGGAACACCGGGGAGCTGTTTTTT
few	TRBV18	TRBD1	TRBJ1-1	CASSTPNRQGRNTEAFF	TGTGCCAGCTCAACCCCAAACCGACAGGGAAGAAACACTGAAGCTTTCTTT
.	TRBV6-5	.	TRBJ1-5	CASSPQRDQPQHF	TGTGCCAGCAGTCCACAGAGAGATCAGCCCCAGCATTTT
few	TRBV7-8	TRBD1	TRBJ2-7	CASSLTPYRGAYEQYF	TGTGCCAGCAGCTTAACCCCTTACAGGGGGGCCTACGAGCAGTACTTC
.	TRBV19	TRBD1	TRBJ2-3	CASSARDRATDTQYF	TGTGCCAGTAGTGCCCGGGACAGGGCTACAGATACGCAGTATTTT
.	TRBV18	.	TRBJ2-7	CASSPGGEGEQYF	TGTGCCAGCTCACCAGGCGGCGAGGGCGAGCAGTACTTC
.	TRBV19	.	TRBJ1-5	CASSLGTDYYSNQPQHF	TGTGCCAGTAGTCTCGGGACTGACTACTATAGCAATCAGCCCCAGCATTTT
.	TRBV25-1	TRBD2	TRBJ2-1	CASSEGLAGEGNNEQFF	TGTGCCAGCAGTGAAGGACTAGCGGGGGAGGGGAACAATGAGCAGTTCTTC
.	TRBV25-1	.	TRBJ1-6	CASSSGYYNSPLHF	TGTGCCAGCAGTTCGGGGTACTATAATTCACCCCTCCACTTT
.	TRBV7-9	.	TRBJ2-1	CASSLAGSYNEQFF	TGTGCCAGCAGCTTAGCCGGGTCCTACAATGAGCAGTTCTTC
.	TRBV25-1	TRBD1	TRBJ1-6	CASSATGGNSPLHF	TGTGCCAGCAGTGCGACAGGGGGGAATTCACCCCTCCACTTT
.	TRBV12-5	TRBD1	TRBJ2-7	CASGLYDRVLFYEQYF	TGTGCTAGTGGTTTGTACGACAGGGTGCTTTTCTACGAGCAGTACTTC
.	TRBV6-5	.	TRBJ1-2	CASRPQTGSMGGYTF	TGTGCCAGCAGGCCACAGACAGGCAGTATGGGTGGCTACACCTTC
.	TRBV12-2	.	TRBJ2-3	CASRLVTSGGRGDTQYF	TGTGCAAGTCGCTTAGTGACTAGCGGGGGGAGAGGAGATACGCAGTATTTT
few	TRBV6-1	.	TRBJ2-2	CASNEWQLNTGELFF	TGTGCCAGCAATGAATGGCAGTTGAACACCGGGGAGCTGTTTTTT
.	TRBV12-3/TRBV12-4	.	TRBJ2-1	CASSLVQGNEQFF	TGTGCCAGCAGTTTAGTGCAGGGCAATGAGCAGTTCTTC
.	TRBV18	TRBD2	TRBJ2-3	CASSFPSGRGTDTQYF	TGTGCCAGCTCATTCCCTAGCGGGAGGGGAACAGATACGCAGTATTTT
.	TRBV2	TRBD2	TRBJ2-3	CASRDSGTDTQYF	TGTGCCTCCAGGGATAGCGGGACAGATACGCAGTATTTT